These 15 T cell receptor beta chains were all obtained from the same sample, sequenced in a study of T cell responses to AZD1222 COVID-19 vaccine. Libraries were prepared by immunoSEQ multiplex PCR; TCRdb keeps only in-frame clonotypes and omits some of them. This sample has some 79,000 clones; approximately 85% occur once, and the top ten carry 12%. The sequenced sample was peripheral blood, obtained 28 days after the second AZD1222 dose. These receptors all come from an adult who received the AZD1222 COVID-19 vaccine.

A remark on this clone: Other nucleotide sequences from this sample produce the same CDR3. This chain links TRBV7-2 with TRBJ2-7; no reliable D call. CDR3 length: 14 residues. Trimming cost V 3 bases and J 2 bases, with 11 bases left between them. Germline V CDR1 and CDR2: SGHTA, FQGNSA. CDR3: CASSLGLSAYEQYF. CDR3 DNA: TGTGCCAGCAGCTTGGGTTTATCGGCCTACGAGCAGTACTTC.

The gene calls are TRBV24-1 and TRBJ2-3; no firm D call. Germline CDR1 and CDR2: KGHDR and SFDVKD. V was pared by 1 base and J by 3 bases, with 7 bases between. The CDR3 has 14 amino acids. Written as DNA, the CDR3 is TGTGCCACCAGTGATTTAGACGAAACAGATACGCAGTATTTT. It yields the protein CATSDLDETDTQYF.

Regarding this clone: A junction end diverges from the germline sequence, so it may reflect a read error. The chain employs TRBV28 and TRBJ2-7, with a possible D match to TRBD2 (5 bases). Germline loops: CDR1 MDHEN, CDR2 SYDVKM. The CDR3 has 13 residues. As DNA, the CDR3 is TGTGCCAGCAACCCCGGACTCTCCGACGAGCAGTACTTC. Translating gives CASNPGLSDEQYF. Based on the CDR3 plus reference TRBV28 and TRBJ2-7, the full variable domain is DVKVTQSSRYLVKRTGEKVFLECVQDMDHENMFWYRQDPGLGLRLIYFSYDVKMKEKGDIPEGYSVSREKKERFSLILESASTNQTSMYLCASNPGLSDEQYFGPGTRLTVT.

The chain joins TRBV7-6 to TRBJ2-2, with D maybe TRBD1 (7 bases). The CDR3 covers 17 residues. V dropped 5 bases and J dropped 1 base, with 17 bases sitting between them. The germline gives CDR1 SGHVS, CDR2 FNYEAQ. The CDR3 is CASSLKQGTQNTGELFF. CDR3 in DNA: TGTGCCAGCAGCCTTAAACAGGGGACTCAGAACACCGGGGAGCTGTTTTTT.

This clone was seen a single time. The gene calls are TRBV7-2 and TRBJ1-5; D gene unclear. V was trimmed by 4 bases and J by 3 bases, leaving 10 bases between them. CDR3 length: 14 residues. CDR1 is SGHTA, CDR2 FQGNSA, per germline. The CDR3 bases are TGTGCCAGCAGCTCCGTGGGGTACAATCAGCCCCAGCATTTT. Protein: CASSSVGYNQPQHF.

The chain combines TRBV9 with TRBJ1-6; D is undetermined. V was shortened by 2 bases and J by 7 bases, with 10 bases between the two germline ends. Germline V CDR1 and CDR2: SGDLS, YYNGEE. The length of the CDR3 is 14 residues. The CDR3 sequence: CASSVRAENSPLHF. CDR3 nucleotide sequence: TGTGCCAGCAGCGTCCGGGCGGAAAATTCACCCCTCCACTTT.

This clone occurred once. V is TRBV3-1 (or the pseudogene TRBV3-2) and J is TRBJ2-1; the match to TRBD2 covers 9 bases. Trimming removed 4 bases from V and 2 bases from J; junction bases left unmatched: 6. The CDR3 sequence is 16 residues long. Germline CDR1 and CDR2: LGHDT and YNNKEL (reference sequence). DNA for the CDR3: TGTGCCAGCAGCCGCGCCCTAGCGGGAACCTACAATGAGCAGTTCTTC. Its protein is CASSRALAGTYNEQFF.

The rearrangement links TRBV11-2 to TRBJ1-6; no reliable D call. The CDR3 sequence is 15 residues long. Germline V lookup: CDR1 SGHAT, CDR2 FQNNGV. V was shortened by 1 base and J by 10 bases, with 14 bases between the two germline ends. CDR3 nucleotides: TGTGCCAGCAGCTTAGTCGCATCGGGTTCCTCACCCCTCCACTTT. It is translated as CASSLVASGSSPLHF. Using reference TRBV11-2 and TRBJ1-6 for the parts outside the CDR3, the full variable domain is EAGVAQSPRYKIIEKRQSVAFWCNPISGHATLYWYQQILGQGPKLLIQFQNNGVVDDSQLPKDRFSAERLKGVDSTLKIQPAKLEDSAVYLCASSLVASGSSPLHFGNGTRLTVT.

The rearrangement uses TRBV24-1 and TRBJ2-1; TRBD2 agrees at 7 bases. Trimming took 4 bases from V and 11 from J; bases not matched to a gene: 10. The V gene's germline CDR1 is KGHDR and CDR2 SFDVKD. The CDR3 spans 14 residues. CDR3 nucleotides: TGTGCCACCAGTGAACCTTCTAGCGGCAGCCAGCAGTTCTTC. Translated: CATSEPSSGSQQFF.

The CDR3 reads CASSYSVIGELFF. In DNA, the CDR3 is TGTGCCAGCAGTTACTCAGTGATCGGGGAGCTGTTTTTT. This rearrangement joins TRBV6-5 to TRBJ2-2, with D unclear. Trimming shortened V by 0 bases and J by 7 bases, and 6 bases separated the two germline ends. This CDR3 comprises 13 residues. Germline values: CDR1 MNHEY, CDR2 SVGAGI.

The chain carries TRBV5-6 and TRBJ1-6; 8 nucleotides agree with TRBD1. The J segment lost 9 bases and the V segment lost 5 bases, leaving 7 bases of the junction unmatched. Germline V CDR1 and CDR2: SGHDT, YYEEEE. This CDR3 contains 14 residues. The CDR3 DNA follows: TGTGCCAGCAGACCTCGACAGGGGCGTTCACCCCTCCACTTT. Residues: CASRPRQGRSPLHF.

The CDR3 sequence is CASSVVGSGQIGETQYF. CDR3 in DNA: TGTGCCAGCAGCGTAGTCGGTAGCGGGCAGATCGGAGAGACCCAGTACTTC. The V gene is TRBV9, the J gene TRBJ2-5, with 7 positions matching TRBD2. The CDR3 totals 17 residues. The germline CDR1 and CDR2 sequences are SGDLS and YYNGEE. V was pared by 0 bases and J by 4 bases, with 12 bases of the junction left unmatched.

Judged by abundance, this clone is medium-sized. The CDR3 DNA follows: TGTGCCAGTAGCGCCACAGGGAACTCCTACGAGCAGTACTTC. Translated: CASSATGNSYEQYF. This chain connects TRBV19 to TRBJ2-7; weak D call: TRBD1 (6 bases). The CDR3 has 14 amino acids. The germline V gene has CDR1 LNHDA and CDR2 SQIVND (reference sequence). V lost 6 bases and J lost 0, with 12 bases in between.

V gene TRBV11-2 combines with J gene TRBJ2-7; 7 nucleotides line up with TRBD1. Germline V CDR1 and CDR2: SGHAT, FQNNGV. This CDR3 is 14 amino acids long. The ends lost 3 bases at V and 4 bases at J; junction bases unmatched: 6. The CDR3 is CASSFFQGEYEQYF. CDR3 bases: TGTGCCAGCAGCTTTTTCCAGGGGGAATACGAGCAGTACTTC.

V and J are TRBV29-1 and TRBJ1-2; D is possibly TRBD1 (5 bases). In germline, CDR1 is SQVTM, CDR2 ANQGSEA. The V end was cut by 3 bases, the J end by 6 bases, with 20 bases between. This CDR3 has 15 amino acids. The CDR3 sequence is CSVDARGGADNGYTF. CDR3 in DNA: TGCAGCGTTGACGCGAGGGGAGGGGCGGACAATGGCTACACCTTC.